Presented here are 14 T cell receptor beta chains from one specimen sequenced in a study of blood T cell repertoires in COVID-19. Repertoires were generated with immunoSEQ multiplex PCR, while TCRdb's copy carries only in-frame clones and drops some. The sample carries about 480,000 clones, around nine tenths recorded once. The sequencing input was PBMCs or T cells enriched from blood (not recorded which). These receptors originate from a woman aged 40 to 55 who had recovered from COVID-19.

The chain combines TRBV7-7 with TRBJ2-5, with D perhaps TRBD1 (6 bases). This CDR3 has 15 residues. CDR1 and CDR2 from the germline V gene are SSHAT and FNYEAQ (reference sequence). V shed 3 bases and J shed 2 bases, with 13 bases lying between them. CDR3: CASSFLGHKQETQYF. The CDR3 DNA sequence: TGTGCCAGCAGCTTTCTGGGACACAAGCAAGAGACCCAGTACTTC.

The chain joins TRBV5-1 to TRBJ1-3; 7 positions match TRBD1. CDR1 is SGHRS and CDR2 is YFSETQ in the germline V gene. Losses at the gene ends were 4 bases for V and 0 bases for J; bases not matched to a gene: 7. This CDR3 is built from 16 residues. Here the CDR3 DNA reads TGCGCCAGCAGCATTGGCGGGACAGACTCTGGAAACACCATATATTTT. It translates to CASSIGGTDSGNTIYF.

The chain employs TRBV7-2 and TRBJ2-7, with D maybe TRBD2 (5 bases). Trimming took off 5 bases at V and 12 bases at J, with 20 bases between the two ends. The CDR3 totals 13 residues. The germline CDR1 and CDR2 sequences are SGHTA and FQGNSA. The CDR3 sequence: CASSELPGDWSYF. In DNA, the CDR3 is TGTGCCAGCAGCGAACTCCCCGGGGATTGGTCGTACTTC.

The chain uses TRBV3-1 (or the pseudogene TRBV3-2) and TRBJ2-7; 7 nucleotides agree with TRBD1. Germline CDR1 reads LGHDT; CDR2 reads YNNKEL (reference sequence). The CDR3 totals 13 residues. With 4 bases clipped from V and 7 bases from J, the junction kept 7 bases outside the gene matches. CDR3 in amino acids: CASSPTGPREQYF. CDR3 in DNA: TGTGCCAGCAGCCCGACAGGGCCGCGGGAGCAGTACTTC.

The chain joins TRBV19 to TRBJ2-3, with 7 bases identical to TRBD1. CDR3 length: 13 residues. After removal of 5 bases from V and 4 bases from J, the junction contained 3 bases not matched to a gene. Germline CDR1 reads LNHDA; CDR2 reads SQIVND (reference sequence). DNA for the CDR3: TGTGCCAGTAGTGGGCAGGGGGCAGATACGCAGTATTTT. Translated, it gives CASSGQGADTQYF.

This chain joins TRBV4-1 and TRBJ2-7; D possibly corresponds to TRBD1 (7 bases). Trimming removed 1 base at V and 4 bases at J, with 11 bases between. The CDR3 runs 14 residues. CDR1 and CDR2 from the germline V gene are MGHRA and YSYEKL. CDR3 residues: CASSQGSGGYEQYF. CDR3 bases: TGCGCCAGCAGCCAAGGATCAGGGGGGTACGAGCAGTACTTC.

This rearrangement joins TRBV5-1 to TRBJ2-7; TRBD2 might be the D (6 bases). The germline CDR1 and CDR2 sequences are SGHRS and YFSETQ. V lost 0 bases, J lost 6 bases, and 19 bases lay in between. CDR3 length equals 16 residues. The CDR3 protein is CASSLEVGTGVGEQYF. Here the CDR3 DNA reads TGCGCCAGCAGCTTGGAGGTTGGGACGGGAGTAGGCGAGCAGTACTTC.

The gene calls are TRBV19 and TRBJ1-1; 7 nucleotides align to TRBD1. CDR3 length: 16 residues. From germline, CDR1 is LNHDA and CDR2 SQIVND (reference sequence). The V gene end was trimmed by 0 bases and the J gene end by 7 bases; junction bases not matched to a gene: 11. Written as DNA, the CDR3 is TGTGCCAGTAGTATAGATCGCGAGACAGGGTTTGGTGAAGCTTTCTTT. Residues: CASSIDRETGFGEAFF.

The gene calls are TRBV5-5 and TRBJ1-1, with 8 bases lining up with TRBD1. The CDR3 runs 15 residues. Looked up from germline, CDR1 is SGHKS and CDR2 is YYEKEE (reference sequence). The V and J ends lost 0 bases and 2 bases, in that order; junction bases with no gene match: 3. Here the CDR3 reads CASSLGTGSNTEAFF. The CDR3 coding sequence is TGTGCCAGCAGCTTGGGGACAGGGTCTAACACTGAAGCTTTCTTT.

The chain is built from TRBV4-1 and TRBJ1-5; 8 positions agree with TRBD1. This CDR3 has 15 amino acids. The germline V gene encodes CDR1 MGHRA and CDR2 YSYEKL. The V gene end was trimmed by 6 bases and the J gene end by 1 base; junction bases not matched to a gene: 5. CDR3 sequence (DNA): TGCGCCAGCAGTATGACAGGGGACAGCAATCAGCCCCAGCATTTT. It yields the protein CASSMTGDSNQPQHF.

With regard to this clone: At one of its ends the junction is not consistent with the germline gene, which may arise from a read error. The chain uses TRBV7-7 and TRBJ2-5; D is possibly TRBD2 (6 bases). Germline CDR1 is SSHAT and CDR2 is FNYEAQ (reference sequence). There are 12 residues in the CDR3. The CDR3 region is CASSLAGETQYF. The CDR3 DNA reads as TGTGCTAGCAGCTTGGCGGGGGAGACCCAGTACTTC. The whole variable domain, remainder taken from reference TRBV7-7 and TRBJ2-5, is GAGVSQSPRYKVTKRGQDVTLRCDPISSHATLYWYQQALGQGPEFLTYFNYEAQPDKSGLPSDRFSAERPEGSISTLTIQRTEQRDSAMYRCASSLAGETQYFGPGTRLLVL.

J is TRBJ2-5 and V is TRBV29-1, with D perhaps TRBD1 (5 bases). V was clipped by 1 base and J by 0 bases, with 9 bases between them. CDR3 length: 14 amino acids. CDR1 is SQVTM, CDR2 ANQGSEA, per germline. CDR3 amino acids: CSVEGGADQETQYF. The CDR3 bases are TGCAGCGTTGAAGGTGGGGCAGACCAAGAGACCCAGTACTTC.

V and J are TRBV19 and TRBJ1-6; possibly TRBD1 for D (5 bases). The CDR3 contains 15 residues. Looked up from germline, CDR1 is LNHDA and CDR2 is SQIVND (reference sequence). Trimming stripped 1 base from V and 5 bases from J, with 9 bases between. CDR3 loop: CASSIVGGNNSPLHF. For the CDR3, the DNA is TGTGCCAGTAGTATAGTTGGGGGGAATAATTCACCCCTCCACTTT.

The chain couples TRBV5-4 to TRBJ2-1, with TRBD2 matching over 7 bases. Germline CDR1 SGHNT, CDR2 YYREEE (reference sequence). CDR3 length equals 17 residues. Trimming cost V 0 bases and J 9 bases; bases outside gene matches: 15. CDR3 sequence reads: CASSLARLGGVRFEQFF. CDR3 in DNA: TGTGCCAGCAGCTTGGCCCGGTTGGGGGGGGTCAGATTTGAGCAGTTCTTC.